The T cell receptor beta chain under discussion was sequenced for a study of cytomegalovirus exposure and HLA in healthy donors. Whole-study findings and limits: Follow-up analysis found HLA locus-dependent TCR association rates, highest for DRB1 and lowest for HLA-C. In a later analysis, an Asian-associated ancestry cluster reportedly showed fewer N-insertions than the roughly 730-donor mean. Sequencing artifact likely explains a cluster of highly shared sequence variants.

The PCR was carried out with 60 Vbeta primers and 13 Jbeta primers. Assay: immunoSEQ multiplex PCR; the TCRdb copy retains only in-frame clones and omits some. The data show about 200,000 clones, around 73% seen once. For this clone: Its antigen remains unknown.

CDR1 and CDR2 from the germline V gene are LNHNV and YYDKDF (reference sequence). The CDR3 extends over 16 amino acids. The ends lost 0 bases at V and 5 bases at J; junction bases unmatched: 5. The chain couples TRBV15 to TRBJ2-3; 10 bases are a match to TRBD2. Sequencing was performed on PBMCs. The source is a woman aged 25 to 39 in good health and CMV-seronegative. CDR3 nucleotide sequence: TGTGCCACCAGCAGAGATTTGTCTAGCGGGAGAGATACGCAGTATTTT. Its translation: CATSRDLSSGRDTQYF.